This T cell receptor beta chain originates from a study of blood T cell repertoires in COVID-19 (TCRdb year 2020). About the investigation overall: Collaborator samples came from the United States, Italy and Spain and covered acute and convalescent phases of COVID-19. The prospective study material was composed of cDNA or gDNA derived from T cells, B-cell-depleted T cells, or PBMCs. Where HLA class I and class II types were available, the types were taken from metadata supplied by the sample provider, not from assay-based typing. A de-identified subject ID, COVID-19 status, age in years and sex were almost always included in the sample metadata. Deeply sampled blood TCRbeta repertoires from subjects exposed to, actively infected with, or recovered from COVID-19 were included in the dataset. The repertoires were released in a freely available public database intended as a resource for research on the immune response to SARS-CoV-2. Samples came from the ongoing ImmuneRACE study (first 160 participants) plus 1,254 subjects from 6 global collaborators.

Overall study outcomes, separate from this receptor: The amount of clinical and demographic metadata varied by source and participant and was provided uncurated.

Whole blood was collected in K2EDTA tubes by collaborating institutions according to the institutions' own protocols. For TCRbeta analysis, collaborators shipped samples in one of three forms: frozen whole blood, isolated PBMCs, or DNA extracted from either of those sample types. TCRbeta CDR3 regions were amplified from genomic DNA by means of the immunoSEQ Assay, a bias-controlled multiplex PCR. For the original study's pipeline: Nucleated cell counts per sample were estimated from amplification of reference gene primers within the assay. To quantify the absolute abundance of each unique TCRbeta CDR3 rearrangement, sequence reads were collapsed and filtered. For each sample, productive Simpson clonality was calculated by taking the square root of Simpson's diversity index across productive rearrangements. Imported from immuneACCESS, the table was reduced by TCRdb to in-frame sequences with V and J called. These copies leave out some clones; in studies compared against another copy, an unresolved V gene accounts for under half, and the cause of the remainder is not known. V and J calls and clone size are those listed in that table; D and trimming were worked out from the DNA. Counted in this sample were 30,000 to 40,000 clones; 93% of them appeared once. About 0.86% of the sample lies in the top ten.

Comments on this clone: This clone's antigen is unknown. No base quality values were provided; no much bigger clone lies one nucleotide off.

The clonotype was recovered from a male donor with active COVID-19. The sequenced material came from peripheral blood.

The nucleotide sequence reads as follows: TGTGCCAGCCGACGCGGGGGTTCGAACACTGAAGCTTTCTTT. This encodes CASRRGGSNTEAFF. Here the chain combines TRBV6-5 and TRBJ1-1; perhaps TRBD1 is the D gene, with 5 bases matching. Trimming at the junction amounts to 8 bases on V and 1 base on J, and the germline ends lie 14 bases apart. CDR1 is given as MNHEY and CDR2 as SVGAGI, both from the germline V gene. From the cysteine up to the phenylalanine, the CDR3 has a length of 14 residues. Only the CDR3 region is kept as DNA, spanning 42 bases read in frame from base 1.